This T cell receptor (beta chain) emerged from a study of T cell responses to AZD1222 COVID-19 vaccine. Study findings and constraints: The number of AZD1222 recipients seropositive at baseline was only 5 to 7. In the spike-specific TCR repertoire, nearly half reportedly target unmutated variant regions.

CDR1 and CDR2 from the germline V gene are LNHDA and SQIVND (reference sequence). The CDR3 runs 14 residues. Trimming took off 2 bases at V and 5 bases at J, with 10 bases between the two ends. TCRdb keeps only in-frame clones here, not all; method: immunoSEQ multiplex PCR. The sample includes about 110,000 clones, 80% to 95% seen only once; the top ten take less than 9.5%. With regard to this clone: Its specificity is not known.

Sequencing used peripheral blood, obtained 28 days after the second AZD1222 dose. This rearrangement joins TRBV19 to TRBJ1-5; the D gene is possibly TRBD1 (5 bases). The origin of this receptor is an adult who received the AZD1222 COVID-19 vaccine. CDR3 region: CASSITRGDQPQHF. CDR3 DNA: TGTGCCAGTAGTATAACCCGGGGGGATCAGCCCCAGCATTTT.